This TCR beta chain was recovered during a study of naive CD8 T cells in extremely preterm neonates. Notes on the study in general: Compared with older groups, preterm CDR3s were shorter, with fewer N additions and less trimming.

With regard to this clone: Its antigen is as yet unknown.

Peripheral blood came from healthy roughly 16-60 month-old surgical children and healthy nonsmoking adults. The data were produced by immunoSEQ multiplex PCR, yet TCRdb's version contains in-frame clones alone and is incomplete. The sample yields 6,000 to 9,000 clones, under 98% seen once. This CDR3 region has 15 residues. The trim removed 2 bases at V and 4 bases at J, leaving 6 bases unmatched. CDR1 is ENHRY, CDR2 SYGVKD, per germline. Sequenced input: naive CD8+ T cells from blood. The TCR originated in a human donor in good health. The genes are TRBV10-3 and TRBJ1-2, with 8 bases aligning to TRBD1. CDR3 protein: CAISEGQGNFYGYTF. CDR3 sequence (DNA): TGTGCCATCAGTGAGGGACAGGGAAATTTCTATGGCTACACCTTC.